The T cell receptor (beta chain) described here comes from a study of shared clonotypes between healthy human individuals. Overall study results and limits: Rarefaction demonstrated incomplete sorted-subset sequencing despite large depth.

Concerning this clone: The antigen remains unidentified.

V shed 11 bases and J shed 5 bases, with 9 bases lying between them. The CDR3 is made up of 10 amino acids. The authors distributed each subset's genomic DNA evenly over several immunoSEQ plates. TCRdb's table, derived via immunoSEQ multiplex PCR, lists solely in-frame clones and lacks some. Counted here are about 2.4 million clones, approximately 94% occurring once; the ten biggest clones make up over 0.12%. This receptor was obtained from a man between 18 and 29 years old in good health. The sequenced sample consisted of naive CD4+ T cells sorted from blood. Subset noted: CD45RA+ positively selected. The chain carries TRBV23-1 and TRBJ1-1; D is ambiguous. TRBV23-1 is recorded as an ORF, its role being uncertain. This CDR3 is CALNGTEAFF. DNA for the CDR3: TGCGCCTTGAACGGTACTGAAGCTTTCTTT.